Below, one TCR beta chain is given with its context. Antigen specificity is unknown. This record belongs to a study of persistence of HIV-infected CD4 T cells. About the study: Anti-CD3/anti-CD28 stimulation activated a higher proportion of cells than antigen stimulation, with lower memory fraction.

Nonspecific anti-CD3/anti-CD28 bead stimulation represents the broad CD4+ T cell repertoire. Responding CD4+ T cells were sorted by upregulation of both CD40 ligand and CD69. The immunoSEQ assay was version 4, run in survey mode. Here immunoSEQ multiplex PCR was the method, and the copy in TCRdb shows in-frame clones only, minus some. This table has approximately 45,000 clones, 80% to 90% appearing once. V was pared by 6 bases and J by 6 bases, with 18 bases between. The germline CDR1 and CDR2 sequences are LNHNV and YYDKDF (reference sequence). CDR3 length: 15 amino acids. Sequences were derived from CD4+ T cells sorted from PBMCs after roughly 19-hour stimulation, sampled from a patient who received antiretroviral therapy. The sequence derives from an adult woman with HIV who was CMV-seropositive. The chain uses TRBV15 and TRBJ2-1; TRBD2 is a possible D gene (6 bases). CDR3 loop: CATSPVAARGNEQFF. CDR3 coding DNA: TGTGCCACCAGTCCGGTAGCGGCACGGGGCAATGAGCAGTTCTTC.